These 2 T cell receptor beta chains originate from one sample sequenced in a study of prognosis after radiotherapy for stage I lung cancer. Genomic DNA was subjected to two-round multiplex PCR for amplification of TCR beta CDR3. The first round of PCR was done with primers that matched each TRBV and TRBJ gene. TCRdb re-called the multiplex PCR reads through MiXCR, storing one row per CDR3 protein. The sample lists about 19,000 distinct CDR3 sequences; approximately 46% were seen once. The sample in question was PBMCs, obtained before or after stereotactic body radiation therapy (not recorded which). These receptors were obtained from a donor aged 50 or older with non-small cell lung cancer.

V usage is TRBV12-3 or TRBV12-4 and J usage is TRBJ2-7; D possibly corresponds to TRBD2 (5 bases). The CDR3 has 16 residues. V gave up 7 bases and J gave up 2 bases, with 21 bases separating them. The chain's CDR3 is CASMRRANGSTYEQYF. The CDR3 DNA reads TGTGCCAGCATGAGGCGGGCGAACGGCTCGACCTACGAGCAGTACTTC.

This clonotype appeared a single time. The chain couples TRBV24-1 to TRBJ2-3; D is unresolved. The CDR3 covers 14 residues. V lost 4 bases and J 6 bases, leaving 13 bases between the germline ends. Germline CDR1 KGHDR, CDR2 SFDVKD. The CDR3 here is CATSDCVAVDTQYF. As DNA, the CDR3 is TGTGCCACCAGTGACTGCGTGGCCGTGGATACGCAGTATTTT.